One sample yielded the 22 T cell receptor beta chains listed below, sequenced in a study of cytomegalovirus exposure and HLA in healthy donors. Use of 60 Vbeta and 13 Jbeta primers characterized the PCR. Clones were read by immunoSEQ multiplex PCR, and TCRdb kept only the in-frame ones, dropping some. The sample shows a few hundred thousand clones, roughly 80% of them seen only once. Sequences were obtained from PBMCs. The receptors come from a girl aged 2 to 9 in good health and CMV-seronegative.

The V gene is TRBV4-2, the J gene TRBJ2-1; a weak D match, TRBD1 (6 bases). Deletions cut 1 base from V and 4 bases from J, with 11 bases between. This CDR3 has 15 amino acids. Germline loops: CDR1 LGHNA, CDR2 YNFKEQ. The DNA for the CDR3 is TGTGCCAGCAGCCAAGGACAGGTAGAATACAATGAGCAGTTCTTC. This gives the protein CASSQGQVEYNEQFF.

This rearrangement joins TRBV11-2 to TRBJ1-1; tentative D call: TRBD1 (5 bases). The CDR3 length is 19 residues. V lost 4 bases and J lost 1, with 25 bases in between. Germline CDR1 is SGHAT and CDR2 is FQNNGV. The CDR3 protein is CASSSDPWTPLEGNTEAFF. The CDR3 DNA reads TGTGCCAGCAGCTCGGATCCCTGGACACCTCTGGAGGGGAACACTGAAGCTTTCTTT.

The rearrangement uses TRBV10-3 and TRBJ2-7; D is possibly TRBD2 (5 bases). This CDR3 has 16 amino acids. The V gene lost 0 bases and the J gene lost 3 bases, with 15 bases spanning the gap. The germline gives CDR1 ENHRY, CDR2 SYGVKD. DNA of the CDR3: TGTGCCATCAGTGAGTCCCGGGCCAACGGGAACTACGAGCAGTACTTC. As protein: CAISESRANGNYEQYF.

This chain uses TRBV5-5 with TRBJ2-2; the D gene is possibly TRBD2 (7 bases). Per the germline V gene, CDR1 is SGHKS and CDR2 is YYEKEE (reference sequence). The CDR3 is made up of 14 amino acids. V dropped 1 base and J dropped 8 bases, with 12 bases sitting between them. The CDR3 DNA reads as TGTGCCAGCAGCTTGACCAGGGGAGGGGGGGAGCTGTTTTTT. It yields the protein CASSLTRGGGELFF. Using reference TRBV5-5 and TRBJ2-2 for the parts outside the CDR3, the full variable domain is DAGVTQSPTHLIKTRGQQVTLRCSPISGHKSVSWYQQVLGQGPQFIFQYYEKEERGRGNFPDRFSARQFPNYSSELNVNALLLGDSALYLCASSLTRGGGELFFGEGSRLTVL.

This chain connects TRBV18 to TRBJ2-1; 13 bases are a match to TRBD2. This CDR3 has 14 amino acids. CDR1 and CDR2 (germline): KGHSH, LQKENI. The junction had 3 bases not matched to a gene; V was cut back by 5 bases and J by 8 bases. The CDR3 here is CASSTSGGADEQFF. The CDR3 DNA reads TGTGCCAGCTCAACTAGCGGGGGGGCCGATGAGCAGTTCTTC.

The chain carries TRBV27 and TRBJ1-1; 8 positions agree with TRBD1. After removal of 8 bases from V and 6 bases from J, the junction contained 11 bases not matched to a gene. The germline CDR1 and CDR2 sequences are MNHEY and SMNVEV (reference sequence). The CDR3 covers 14 residues. The CDR3 loop is CASGEPQGGPEAFF. The DNA of the CDR3 is TGTGCCAGCGGAGAACCACAGGGGGGCCCTGAAGCTTTCTTT.

The chain is built from TRBV13 and TRBJ1-2; weak D call: TRBD1 (6 bases). The CDR3 sequence is 15 residues long. Germline V gene lookup returns CDR1 PRHDT and CDR2 FYEKMQ (reference sequence). Trimming took 4 bases from V and 8 from J, leaving 20 bases between them. CDR3 nucleotides: TGTGCCAGCAGCTCAACCCATACAGGGCAGAGGGGCTACACCTTC. Protein product: CASSSTHTGQRGYTF.

This chain links TRBV7-9 with TRBJ2-5, with 8 positions matching TRBD2. The CDR3 extends over 15 amino acids. The V segment lost 5 bases and the J segment 4 bases; nucleotides outside the gene matches: 9. Germline CDR1 reads SEHNR; CDR2 reads FQNEAQ (reference sequence). The CDR3: CASSTTGAGGETQYF. CDR3 nucleotide sequence: TGTGCCAGCAGCACTACGGGCGCGGGGGGAGAGACCCAGTACTTC.

This clone showed up just once. The chain combines TRBV6-1 with TRBJ2-5, with 7 positions matching TRBD2. V was pared by 6 bases and J by 3 bases, with 1 base of the junction left unmatched. CDR1 is MNHNS, CDR2 SASEGT, per germline. The CDR3 is 12 residues long. CDR3 nucleotide sequence: TGTGCCAGCAGGGGGGGGGAAGAGACCCAGTACTTC. This sequence encodes CASRGGEETQYF.

The chain is built from TRBV9 and TRBJ1-1, with TRBD1 matching over 9 bases. Germline V gene lookup returns CDR1 SGDLS and CDR2 YYNGEE. Unmatched junction bases numbered 12, after V lost 2 bases and J lost 4 bases. This CDR3 contains 17 residues. The CDR3 region is CASSVRPLTGGGTEAFF. CDR3 bases: TGTGCCAGCAGCGTGAGGCCCCTGACAGGGGGGGGCACTGAAGCTTTCTTT.

The chain joins TRBV19 to TRBJ2-7; D may be TRBD1 (6 bases). Germline V gene sequence: CDR1 LNHDA, CDR2 SQIVND (reference sequence). The V end lost 8 bases, the J end lost 2 bases, and 22 bases lay between the germline ends. CDR3 length: 16 residues. The CDR3 DNA follows: TGTGCCAGTGGGGCTGGGGGCGGGCGAAATACCTACGAGCAGTACTTC. Translation: CASGAGGGRNTYEQYF.

J is TRBJ2-2 and V is TRBV29-1; D is perhaps TRBD2 (5 bases). V lost 7 bases and J lost 10, with 16 bases in between. CDR3 length equals 12 residues. Germline-derived CDR1 and CDR2 are SQVTM and ANQGSEA. DNA for the CDR3: TGCAGCGCTCGAGAGGGTCGAGAGGAGCTGTTTTTT. Protein product: CSAREGREELFF.

This chain connects TRBV19 to TRBJ2-7, with TRBD2 matching over 12 bases. Germline CDR1 reads LNHDA; CDR2 reads SQIVND (reference sequence). The CDR3 is made up of 15 amino acids. With V trimmed by 1 base and J by 3 bases, 1 base remained unmatched. The CDR3 bases are TGTGCCAGTAGTATAGCGACTAGCGGGAGCTACGAGCAGTACTTC. It translates to CASSIATSGSYEQYF.

This chain joins TRBV5-4 and TRBJ1-1; the match to TRBD1 covers 8 bases. The germline V gene has CDR1 SGHNT and CDR2 YYREEE (reference sequence). There are 14 residues in the CDR3. The junction had 3 bases not matched to a gene; V was cut back by 2 bases and J by 3 bases. CDR3 in DNA: TGTGCCAGCAGCTTCAACAGGGGGGACACTGAAGCTTTCTTT. Amino acids: CASSFNRGDTEAFF. Supplemented by reference TRBV5-4 and TRBJ1-1, the full variable domain reads ETGVTQSPTHLIKTRGQQVTLRCSSQSGHNTVSWYQQALGQGPQFIFQYYREEENGRGNFPPRFSGLQFPNYSSELNVNALELDDSALYLCASSFNRGDTEAFFGQGTRLTVV.

This clone was picked up one time. V is TRBV19 and J is TRBJ1-1; possible D gene TRBD1, 5 bases. The V end lost 2 bases, the J end lost 1 base, and 14 bases lay between the germline ends. Germline V gives CDR1 LNHDA, CDR2 SQIVND (reference sequence). This CDR3 has 16 residues. The CDR3 DNA is TGTGCCAGTAGTATAACCCCCGACAGAGCGAACACTGAAGCTTTCTTT. The encoded protein is CASSITPDRANTEAFF.

The CDR3: CASSTGSQETQYF. CDR3 nucleotide sequence: TGTGCCAGTAGTACGGGATCGCAAGAGACCCAGTACTTC. The rearrangement uses TRBV19 and TRBJ2-5; possible D gene TRBD2, 5 bases. The CDR3 covers 13 residues. Per germline, CDR1 LNHDA and CDR2 SQIVND (reference sequence). V dropped 4 bases and J dropped 2 bases, with 8 bases sitting between them.

This clone showed up just a few times. V is TRBV19 and J is TRBJ2-4; D uncertain. V was cut by 6 bases and J by 8 bases, with 11 bases left in between. The CDR3 has 12 amino acids. Germline V gene sequence: CDR1 LNHDA, CDR2 SQIVND (reference sequence). The CDR3 nucleotides are TGTGCCAGTAGCCTCAAAAACTACATTCAGTACTTC. As protein: CASSLKNYIQYF.

The J gene is TRBJ1-5, the V gene TRBV6-1; TRBD1 matches 7 bases. V gave up 11 bases and J gave up 2 bases; unmatched junction bases: 9. The CDR3 is made up of 14 amino acids. CDR1 and CDR2 from the germline V gene are MNHNS and SASEGT. The CDR3 loop reads CASNGQGGNQPQHF. For the CDR3, the DNA is TGTGCCTCCAACGGGCAGGGGGGCAATCAGCCCCAGCATTTT.

In its sample, this clone was seen a few times. This chain links TRBV5-5 with TRBJ1-5; the D gene is possibly TRBD1 (5 bases). Per the germline V gene, CDR1 is SGHKS and CDR2 is YYEKEE (reference sequence). The CDR3 sequence is 15 residues long. Trimming stripped 2 bases from V and 0 bases from J, with 9 bases between. CDR3 region: CASSFGGDSNQPQHF. Written as DNA, the CDR3 is TGTGCCAGCAGCTTCGGGGGGGATAGCAATCAGCCCCAGCATTTT.

The V call is TRBV5-4, the J call TRBJ2-7, with D unclear. The V gene's germline CDR1 is SGHNT and CDR2 YYREEE (reference sequence). The germline V and J ends were trimmed by 6 bases and 2 bases, with 15 bases remaining between them. This CDR3 contains 14 residues. The CDR3 DNA reads as TGTGCCAGCACCGTGTTTGGGCCGACCTACGAGCAGTACTTC. Protein sequence: CASTVFGPTYEQYF.

The chain combines TRBV12-5 with TRBJ1-4, with a tentative D call TRBD1 (6 bases). The germline V gene has CDR1 LGHNT and CDR2 FRNRAP. The CDR3 extends over 14 amino acids. Trimming left V 6 bases short and J 7 bases short, with 15 bases between. In DNA, the CDR3 is TGTGCTAGTGGATCAGGGGTTCCGGGTGAAAAACTGTTTTTT. Translating it yields CASGSGVPGEKLFF.

The chain's CDR3 is CATRLAKYNEQFF. The CDR3 nucleotides read TGTGCCACACGACTAGCGAAATACAATGAGCAGTTCTTC. The V gene is TRBV6-5, the J gene TRBJ2-1; TRBD2 matches at 8 bases. Germline CDR1 is MNHEY and CDR2 is SVGAGI. This CDR3 is 13 amino acids long. V lost 10 bases, J lost 4 bases, and 6 bases stayed unmatched.